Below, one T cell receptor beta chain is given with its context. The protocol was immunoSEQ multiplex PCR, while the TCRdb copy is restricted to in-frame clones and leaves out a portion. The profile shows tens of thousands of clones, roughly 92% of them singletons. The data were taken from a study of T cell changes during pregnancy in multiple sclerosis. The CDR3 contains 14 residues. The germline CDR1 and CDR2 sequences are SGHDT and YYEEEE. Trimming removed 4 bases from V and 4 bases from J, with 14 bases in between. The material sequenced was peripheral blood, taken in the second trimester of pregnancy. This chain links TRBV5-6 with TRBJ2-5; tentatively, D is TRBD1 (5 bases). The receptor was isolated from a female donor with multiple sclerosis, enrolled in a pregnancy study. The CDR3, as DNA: TGTGCCAGCAGCGTACGTCAGGGTCGAGAGACCCAGTACTTC. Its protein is CASSVRQGRETQYF.